Below, one TCR beta chain is given with its context. The data belong to a study of blood T cell repertoires in COVID-19. Background on the study: Material from acute and convalescent COVID-19 was sourced from the United States, Italy and Spain. Sample material is recorded as cDNA or gDNA derived from T cells, B-cell-depleted T cells, or PBMCs.

Methods used by the authors: Reference gene primer amplification gave estimated nucleated cell counts. The assay was immunoSEQ multiplex PCR, and TCRdb's table has in-frame clones only and misses some. That table is the source of V, J and clone size, and D and trimming were worked out from the DNA. The sample has roughly 180,000 clones; less than 85% are singletons. Sample: peripheral blood. This clonotype was obtained from a woman of 80 years or more with active or convalescent COVID-19.

This CDR3 is CASSRTQGAGVQPQHF. CDR3 DNA: TGTGCCAGTAGTCGAACGCAGGGGGCTGGTGTTCAGCCCCAGCATTTT. V gene TRBV19 combines with J gene TRBJ1-5, with 8 nucleotides matching TRBD1. The germline V gene encodes CDR1 LNHDA and CDR2 SQIVND (reference sequence). V lost 5 bases and J lost 6; bases outside the gene matches: 12. The CDR3 extends over 16 amino acids.